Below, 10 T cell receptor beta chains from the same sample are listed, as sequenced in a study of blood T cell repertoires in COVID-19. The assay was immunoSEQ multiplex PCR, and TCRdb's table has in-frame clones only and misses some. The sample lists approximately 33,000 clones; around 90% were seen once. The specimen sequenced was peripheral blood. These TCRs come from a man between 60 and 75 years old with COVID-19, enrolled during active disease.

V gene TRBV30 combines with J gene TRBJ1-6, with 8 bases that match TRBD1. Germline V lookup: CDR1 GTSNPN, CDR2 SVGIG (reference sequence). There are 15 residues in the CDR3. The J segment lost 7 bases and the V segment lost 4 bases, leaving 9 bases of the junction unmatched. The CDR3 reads CAWILAGGKNSPLHF. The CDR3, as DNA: TGTGCCTGGATCCTCGCAGGGGGCAAGAATTCACCCCTCCACTTT.

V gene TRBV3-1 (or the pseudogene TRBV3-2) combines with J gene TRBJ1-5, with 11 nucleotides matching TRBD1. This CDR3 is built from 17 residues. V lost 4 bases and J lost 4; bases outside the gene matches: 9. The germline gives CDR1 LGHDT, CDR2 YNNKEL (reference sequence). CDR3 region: CASSPSGQGAMNQPQHF. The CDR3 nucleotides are TGTGCCAGCAGCCCCTCAGGACAGGGGGCGATGAATCAGCCCCAGCATTTT.

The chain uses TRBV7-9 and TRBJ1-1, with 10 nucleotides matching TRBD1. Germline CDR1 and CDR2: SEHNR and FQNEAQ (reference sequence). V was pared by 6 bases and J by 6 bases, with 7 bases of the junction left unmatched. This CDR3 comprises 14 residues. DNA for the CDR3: TGTGCCAGCAGAATGACAGGGGGCAGGGCTGAAGCTTTCTTT. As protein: CASRMTGGRAEAFF.

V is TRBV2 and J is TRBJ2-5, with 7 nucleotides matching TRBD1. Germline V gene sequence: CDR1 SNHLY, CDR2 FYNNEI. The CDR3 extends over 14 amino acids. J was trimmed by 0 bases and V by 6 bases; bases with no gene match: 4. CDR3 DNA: TGTGCCAGCAGGGGGACAGCTTACCAAGAGACCCAGTACTTC. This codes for CASRGTAYQETQYF.

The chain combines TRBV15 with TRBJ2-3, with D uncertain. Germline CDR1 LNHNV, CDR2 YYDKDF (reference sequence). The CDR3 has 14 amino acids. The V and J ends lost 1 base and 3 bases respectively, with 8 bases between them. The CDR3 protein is CATSRATATDTQYF. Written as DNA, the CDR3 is TGTGCCACCAGCAGAGCTACAGCTACAGATACGCAGTATTTT.

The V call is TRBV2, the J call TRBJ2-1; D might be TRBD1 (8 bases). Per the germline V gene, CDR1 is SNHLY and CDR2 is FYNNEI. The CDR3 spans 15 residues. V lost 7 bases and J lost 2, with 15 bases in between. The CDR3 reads CASKQGGVTYNEQFF. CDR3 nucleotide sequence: TGTGCCAGCAAACAGGGGGGGGTCACCTACAATGAGCAGTTCTTC. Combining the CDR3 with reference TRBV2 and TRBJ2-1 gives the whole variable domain EPEVTQTPSHQVTQMGQEVILRCVPISNHLYFYWYRQILGQKVEFLVSFYNNEISEKSEIFDDQFSVERPDGSNFTLKIRSTKLEDSAMYFCASKQGGVTYNEQFFGPGTRLTVL.

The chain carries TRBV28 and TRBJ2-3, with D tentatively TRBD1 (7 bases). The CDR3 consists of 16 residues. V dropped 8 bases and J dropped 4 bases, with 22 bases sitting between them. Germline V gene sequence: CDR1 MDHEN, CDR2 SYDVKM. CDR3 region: CASFPHNQGGPDTQYF. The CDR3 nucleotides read TGTGCCAGCTTTCCCCATAACCAGGGGGGCCCAGATACGCAGTATTTT. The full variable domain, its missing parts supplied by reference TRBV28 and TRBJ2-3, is DVKVTQSSRYLVKRTGEKVFLECVQDMDHENMFWYRQDPGLGLRLIYFSYDVKMKEKGDIPEGYSVSREKKERFSLILESASTNQTSMYLCASFPHNQGGPDTQYFGPGTRLTVL.

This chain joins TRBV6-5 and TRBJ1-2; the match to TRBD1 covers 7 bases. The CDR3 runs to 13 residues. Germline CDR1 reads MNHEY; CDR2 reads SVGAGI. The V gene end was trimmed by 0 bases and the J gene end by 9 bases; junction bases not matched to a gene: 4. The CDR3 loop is CASSYSRDSSYTF. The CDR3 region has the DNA TGTGCCAGCAGTTACTCCCGGGACAGCAGCTACACCTTC.

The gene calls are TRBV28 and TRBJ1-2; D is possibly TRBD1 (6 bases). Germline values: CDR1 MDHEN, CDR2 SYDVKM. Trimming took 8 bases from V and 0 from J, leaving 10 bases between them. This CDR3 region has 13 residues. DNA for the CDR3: TGTGCCAGCCAACCAGGGGCTAACTATGGCTACACCTTC. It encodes CASQPGANYGYTF.

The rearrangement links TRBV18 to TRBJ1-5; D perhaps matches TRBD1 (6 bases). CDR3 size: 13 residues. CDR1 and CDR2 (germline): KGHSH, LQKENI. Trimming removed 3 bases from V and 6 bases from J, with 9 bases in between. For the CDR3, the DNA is TGTGCCAGCTCACCGGGGACAATTCAGCCCCAGCATTTT. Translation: CASSPGTIQPQHF. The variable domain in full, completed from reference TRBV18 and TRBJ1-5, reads NAGVMQNPRHLVRRRGQEARLRCSPMKGHSHVYWYRQLPEEGLKFMVYLQKENIIDESGMPKERFSAEFPKEGPSILRIQQVVRGDSAAYFCASSPGTIQPQHFGDGTRLSIL.